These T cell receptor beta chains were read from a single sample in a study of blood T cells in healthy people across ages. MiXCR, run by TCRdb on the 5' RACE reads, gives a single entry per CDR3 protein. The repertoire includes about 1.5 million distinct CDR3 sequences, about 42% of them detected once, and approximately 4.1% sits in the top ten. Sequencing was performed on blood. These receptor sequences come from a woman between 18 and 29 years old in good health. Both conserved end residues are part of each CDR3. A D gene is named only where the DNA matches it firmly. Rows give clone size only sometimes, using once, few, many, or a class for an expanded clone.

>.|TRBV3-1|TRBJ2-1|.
CASSQDQGYDEQFF
TGTGCCAGCAGCCAAGACCAGGGTTATGATGAGCAGTTCTTC
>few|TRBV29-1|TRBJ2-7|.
CSVGQGPSYEQYF
TGCAGCGTTGGTCAAGGGCCCTCCTACGAGCAGTACTTC
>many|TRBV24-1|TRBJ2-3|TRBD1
CATSVTGAGAQDTQYF
TGTGCCACCAGTGTTACAGGGGCAGGGGCACAAGATACGCAGTATTTT
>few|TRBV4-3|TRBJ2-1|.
CASSQDTGRTLYNEQFF
TGCGCCAGCAGCCAAGACACGGGGCGGACCCTCTACAATGAGCAGTTCTTC
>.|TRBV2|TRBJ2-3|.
CASTMTVGTDTQYF
TGTGCCAGCACCATGACAGTTGGCACAGATACGCAGTATTTT
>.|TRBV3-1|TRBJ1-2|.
CASSLGAVLYNYGYTF
TGTGCCAGCAGCCTGGGCGCAGTACTGTATAACTATGGCTACACCTTC
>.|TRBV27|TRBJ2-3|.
CASSLSLGSTDTQYF
TGTGCCAGCAGTTTAAGCCTAGGGAGCACAGATACGCAGTATTTT
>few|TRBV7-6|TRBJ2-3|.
CASSLEGPTDTQYF
TGTGCCAGCAGCTTAGAAGGCCCCACAGATACGCAGTATTTT
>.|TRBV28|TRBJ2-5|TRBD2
CASMTGGPGEQYF
TGTGCCAGCATGACGGGGGGGCCGGGTGAGCAGTACTTC
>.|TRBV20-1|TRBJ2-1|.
CSARDRATSIYNEQFF
TGCAGTGCTAGAGATCGGGCGACTAGTATCTACAATGAGCAGTTCTTC
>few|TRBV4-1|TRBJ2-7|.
CASSFRQPPWEQYF
TGCGCCAGCAGTTTCAGACAGCCACCTTGGGAGCAGTACTTC
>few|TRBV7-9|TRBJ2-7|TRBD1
CASSTGAYNEQYF
TGTGCCAGCAGCACAGGGGCATACAATGAGCAGTACTTC
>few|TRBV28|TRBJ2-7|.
CASRPHSGKAGEQYF
TGTGCCAGCAGACCTCACAGCGGCAAAGCTGGGGAGCAGTACTTC
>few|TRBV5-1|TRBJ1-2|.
CASSLAVRSNYGYTF
TGCGCCAGCAGCTTGGCCGTCAGGTCTAACTATGGCTACACCTTC
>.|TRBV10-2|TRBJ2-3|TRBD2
CASSSLAVTDTQYF
TGCGCCAGCAGCTCTCTAGCGGTCACAGATACGCAGTATTTT
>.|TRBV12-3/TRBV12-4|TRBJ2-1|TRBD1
CASSLGGQGAKNIQFF
TGTGCCAGCAGTTTAGGGGGCCAGGGGGCGAAAAACATTCAGTTCTTC
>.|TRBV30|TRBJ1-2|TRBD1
CAWSRDRVSYTF
TGTGCCTGGAGCCGGGACAGGGTGAGCTACACCTTC
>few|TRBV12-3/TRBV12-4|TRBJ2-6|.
CASSLGQETSGANVLTF
TGTGCCAGCAGTTTAGGACAGGAGACCTCTGGGGCCAACGTCCTGACTTTC
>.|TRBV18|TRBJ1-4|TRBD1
CASSEGQGLEKLFF
TGTGCCAGCTCAGAGGGACAGGGTCTTGAAAAACTGTTTTTT
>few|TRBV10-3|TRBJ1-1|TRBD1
CAISESAKGAMNTEAFF
TGTGCCATCAGTGAGTCGGCGAAGGGGGCGATGAACACTGAAGCTTTCTTT
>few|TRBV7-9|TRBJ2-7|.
CASSLSYSTYEQYF
TGTGCCAGCAGCTTAAGTTACAGCACCTACGAGCAGTACTTC
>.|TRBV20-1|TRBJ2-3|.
CSARDGGRRDTQYF
TGCAGTGCTAGAGATGGGGGGAGGAGAGATACGCAGTATTTT